Detailed here is one T cell receptor beta chain. The data originate from a study of T cell changes during pregnancy in multiple sclerosis. The method was immunoSEQ multiplex PCR; TCRdb's version includes in-frame clones alone and lacks a portion of them. The sample lists about 98,000 clones; under 95% were seen once. Per germline, CDR1 MGHRA and CDR2 YSYEKL. The CDR3 is 19 residues long. Trimming took 0 bases from V and 1 from J; bases not matched to a gene: 11. The sample was peripheral blood, taken after pregnancy. The chain combines TRBV4-1 with TRBJ2-1, with TRBD2 identical over 8 bases. The receptor comes from a female donor in good health, enrolled as a control in a pregnancy study. CDR3 DNA sequence: TGCGCCAGCAGCCAAGATGGGTCGCTGGGCGGGAGGTCCTACAATGAGCAGTTCTTC. Encoded protein: CASSQDGSLGGRSYNEQFF.